This is a list of T cell receptor beta chains from one sample in a study of blood T cell repertoires in COVID-19. Clones were sequenced by immunoSEQ multiplex PCR, and TCRdb holds only the in-frame ones, with some missing. In the table there are approximately 250,000 clones, 86% of which are singletons. Material: peripheral blood. These receptors were collected from a woman of 80 years or more with COVID-19, enrolled during active disease. The CDR3 runs from the conserved cysteine through the conserved F or W. A D gene is named only where the DNA matches it firmly. Clone size is shown for a subset of rows, as once, few, many or a class of expanded clone.

CDR3 DNA,CDR3 protein,clone size,J gene,D gene,V gene
TGTGCCAGCAGCCCGGACAGGGGGCTGGGCACTGAAGCTTTCTTT,CASSPDRGLGTEAFF,.,TRBJ1-1,TRBD1,TRBV11-2
TGTGCCAGCAGTGAAGGGAGAGCGGAAGAGACCCAGTACTTC,CASSEGRAEETQYF,.,TRBJ2-5,.,TRBV2
TGTGCCAGCTCACCATCGGGTCACTCTGGAAACACCATATATTTT,CASSPSGHSGNTIYF,.,TRBJ1-3,.,TRBV18
TGTGCCAGCAGTGGGGGTAGGGGGGGCCATAGCAATGAGCAGTTCTTC,CASSGGRGGHSNEQFF,.,TRBJ2-1,.,TRBV2
TGCAGCGTTGGGACAGGCGTAATCTATGGCTACACCTTC,CSVGTGVIYGYTF,.,TRBJ1-2,TRBD1,TRBV29-1
TGTGCCAGCAGCCCCAATAGCGGGGGGTCCTACGAGCAGTACTTC,CASSPNSGGSYEQYF,once,TRBJ2-7,TRBD2,TRBV3-1/TRBV3-2
TGTGCCACCAGCAGTAGACAGGGGCCCACAAGCTCCTACAATGAGCAGTTCTTC,CATSSRQGPTSSYNEQFF,few,TRBJ2-1,TRBD1,TRBV15
TGTGCCAGCAGCCGTGGACTAGCCTTGATCGAGACCCAGTACTTC,CASSRGLALIETQYF,.,TRBJ2-5,TRBD2,TRBV14
TGTGCCACCAGTGCCCCGGGACAGGGGTTTATAGATACGCAGTATTTT,CATSAPGQGFIDTQYF,.,TRBJ2-3,TRBD1,TRBV24-1
TGCAGCGTTGAGGAACAGGGGACTGGAAACACCATATATTTT,CSVEEQGTGNTIYF,.,TRBJ1-3,TRBD1,TRBV29-1
TGTGCCAGCTTGGACTCTGGACGGTTGTTGGCGGGCTACACCTTC,CASLDSGRLLAGYTF,.,TRBJ1-2,.,TRBV7-9
TGTGCCAGCAGAGGACAGGGGAATCAGCCCCAGCATTTT,CASRGQGNQPQHF,.,TRBJ1-5,TRBD1,TRBV6-5
TGTGCCAGCAGCTCAGTAGCTCCCCAAGAGACCCAGTACTTC,CASSSVAPQETQYF,.,TRBJ2-5,.,TRBV7-8
TGTGCCAGCAGTGGGAGGGGTAAGTCACCCCTCCACTTT,CASSGRGKSPLHF,.,TRBJ1-6,.,TRBV2
TGTGCCAGTAGTATAGTAGGAGGGGCGCTAATCACAGATACGCAGTATTTT,CASSIVGGALITDTQYF,.,TRBJ2-3,.,TRBV19
TGTGCCAGCAGCTCCCCCCCGGGACAAAGCAATCAGCCCCAGCATTTT,CASSSPPGQSNQPQHF,.,TRBJ1-5,.,TRBV5-4
TGTGCCAGCAGTGAAGAGAGGGAGGAGACCCAGTACTTC,CASSEEREETQYF,few,TRBJ2-5,.,TRBV2
TGTGCCAGCAGTTACGGGACAGGTCGCACAGATACGCAGTATTTT,CASSYGTGRTDTQYF,.,TRBJ2-3,TRBD1,TRBV6-5
TGCGCCAGCAGCTTGAACGGGGGGTCAGGCATTCAGTACTTC,CASSLNGGSGIQYF,.,TRBJ2-4,TRBD2,TRBV5-1
TGCGCCAGCAGCTTGACCACAGGGGCCTCTGGAAACACCATATATTTT,CASSLTTGASGNTIYF,.,TRBJ1-3,TRBD1,TRBV5-1
TGTGCCAGCAGTCCCCTGCTCCGTACTATCCCATGGGAGCGGGGGGACCCGCCGGAGCTGTTTTTT,CASSPLLRTIPWERGDPPELFF,.,TRBJ2-2,TRBD2,TRBV6-9
TGTGCCAGCAGTACCGCCCGGACTAGCGGGGGGCTAGGGCAGTACTTC,CASSTARTSGGLGQYF,once,TRBJ2-7,TRBD2,TRBV6-2/TRBV6-3